This T cell receptor (beta chain) was recovered during a study of identical twins. Worth noting for this clonotype: Its antigen remains unidentified.

Addition of a universal primer site occurred through template switching, and cDNA carried unique molecular identifiers. MiXCR, applied by TCRdb to the 5' RACE reads, yields one record per CDR3 protein. The sample has around 530,000 distinct CDR3 sequences, roughly 15% seen once. Trimming took off 5 bases at V and 1 base at J, with 11 bases between the two ends. The CDR3 is 14 residues long. Germline V gene lookup returns CDR1 SEHNR and CDR2 FQNEAQ (reference sequence). Study results and caveats: Beta clonotypes that were abundant in cord blood contained fewer insertions, a pattern absent from memory repertoires.

These sequences were also reported in another study, on yellow fever vaccine responses in identical twins.

The receptor comes from a woman aged 18-35 years in good health. The V and J genes are TRBV7-9 and TRBJ1-1, with unresolved D. The sample taken for sequencing was CD4+ T cells sorted from blood. The chain's CDR3 is CASSPSQENTEAFF. The CDR3 DNA reads as TGTGCCAGCAGCCCCAGCCAAGAGAACACTGAAGCTTTCTTT. Full variable domain (outside the CDR3, taken from reference TRBV7-9 and TRBJ1-1): DTGVSQNPRHKITKRGQNVTFRCDPISEHNRLYWYRQTLGQGPEFLTYFQNEAQLEKSRLLSDRFSAERPKGSFSTLEIQRTEQGDSAMYLCASSPSQENTEAFFGQGTRLTVV.